Shown below are 12 T cell receptor beta chains from a single sample sequenced in a study of identical twins. One entry per CDR3 protein, called by TCRdb with MiXCR from the 5' RACE reads. The profile covers fewer than 900,000 distinct CDR3 sequences, with roughly 18% appearing a single time and roughly 13% taken by the ten largest. The sample was also reused in another study, on T cells expressing NK-cell markers.

Sample: PBMCs. These receptors all stem from a woman younger than 35 in good health.

This clonotype was detected a few times. The rearrangement joins TRBV27 to TRBJ2-2, with 9 nucleotides matching TRBD1. The V gene end was trimmed by 5 bases and the J gene end by 4 bases; junction bases not matched to a gene: 2. Germline assignment: CDR1 MNHEY and CDR2 SMNVEV (reference sequence). The CDR3 is made up of 14 amino acids. Written as DNA, the CDR3 is TGTGCCAGCAGTAACAGGGGGCGCACCGGGGAGCTGTTTTTT. Translation gives CASSNRGRTGELFF.

The genes are TRBV11-2 and TRBJ2-4, with 10 bases matching TRBD2. The CDR3 length is 15 residues. The trim removed 2 bases at V and 8 bases at J, leaving 6 bases unmatched. CDR1 is SGHAT, CDR2 FQNNGV, per germline. Here the CDR3 DNA reads TGTGCCAGCAGCTTATTAGCGGGGGGCCGGGACATTCAGTACTTC. The encoded protein is CASSLLAGGRDIQYF.

Only a few counts were recorded for this clonotype. The gene calls are TRBV6-1 and TRBJ2-7; 9 bases are a match to TRBD2. Trimming cost V 7 bases and J 0 bases; bases outside gene matches: 7. This CDR3 comprises 15 residues. The germline CDR1 and CDR2 sequences are MNHNS and SASEGT. Here the CDR3 DNA reads TGTGCCAGCAAGGCCGGGACTAGCCTCTCCTACGAGCAGTACTTC. This codes for CASKAGTSLSYEQYF.

This clonotype has more than one count but fewer than ten. The chain employs TRBV5-6 and TRBJ2-1; D might be TRBD2 (6 bases). V was pared by 1 base and J by 5 bases, with 13 bases between. The CDR3 is made up of 15 amino acids. Germline V gives CDR1 SGHDT, CDR2 YYEEEE. The CDR3 sequence: CASSLRPSANNEQFF. In nucleotides, the CDR3 is TGTGCCAGCAGCTTGCGGCCTAGCGCAAACAATGAGCAGTTCTTC.

This clonotype was recorded many times. V usage is TRBV6-1 and J usage is TRBJ2-1, with 12 bases fitting TRBD2. The CDR3 contains 15 residues. The ends lost 7 bases at V and 6 bases at J; junction bases unmatched: 7. Germline V CDR1 and CDR2: MNHNS, SASEGT. The CDR3 coding sequence is TGTGCCAGCACCAGGAGACTAGCGGGAGCCAATGAGCAGTTCTTC. Translation: CASTRRLAGANEQFF.

This chain connects TRBV29-1 to TRBJ2-7, with a weak D call TRBD1 (6 bases). The CDR3 sequence is 13 residues long. Germline lookup yields CDR1 SQVTM and CDR2 ANQGSEA. Trimming took off 4 bases at V and 0 bases at J, with 10 bases between the two ends. The CDR3 DNA is TGCAGCGTTGGGACAGAGGACTCCTACGAGCAGTACTTC. Translation: CSVGTEDSYEQYF.

This clonotype was observed a few times. The genes are TRBV29-1 and TRBJ2-7, with no clear D. V lost 0 bases to trimming and J lost 6 bases, with 3 bases between them. The CDR3 has 10 residues. Germline assignment: CDR1 SQVTM and CDR2 ANQGSEA. Here the CDR3 DNA reads TGCAGCGTTGAAGAGGGCGAGCAGTACTTC. Its translation is CSVEEGEQYF.

This clonotype has more than one count but fewer than ten. The rearrangement links TRBV7-2 to TRBJ2-3, with D uncertain. The V gene's germline CDR1 is SGHTA and CDR2 FQGNSA. The V gene lost 0 bases and the J gene lost 2 bases, with 6 bases spanning the gap. The CDR3 spans 14 residues. For the CDR3, the DNA is TGTGCCAGCAGCTTAGCCCCGAACACAGATACGCAGTATTTT. This sequence encodes CASSLAPNTDTQYF.

The rearrangement links TRBV9 to TRBJ2-1, with D perhaps being TRBD1 or TRBD2 (6 bases each). The V and J ends lost 0 bases and 4 bases respectively, with 11 bases between them. The CDR3 runs to 15 residues. CDR1 and CDR2 (germline): SGDLS, YYNGEE. The CDR3 coding sequence is TGTGCCAGCAGCGTAGAGGGGGGTGGGTACAATGAGCAGTTCTTC. Encoded protein: CASSVEGGGYNEQFF.

This clonotype was counted only a few times. The chain employs TRBV5-1 and TRBJ2-1; D gene uncertain. Trimming removed 5 bases at V and 8 bases at J, with 11 bases between. The germline V gene has CDR1 SGHRS and CDR2 YFSETQ. This CDR3 has 12 residues. The CDR3 sequence: CASRILGDEQFF. The CDR3 bases are TGCGCCAGCAGGATCCTAGGAGATGAGCAGTTCTTC.

The chain's CDR3 is CSGFGLAGGPVGYNEQFF. The CDR3 region has the DNA TGCAGTGGCTTTGGACTAGCGGGAGGGCCTGTCGGGTACAATGAGCAGTTCTTC. The chain recombines TRBV20-1 with TRBJ2-1; 15 bases match TRBD2. Germline V gene sequence: CDR1 DFQATT, CDR2 SNEGSKA (reference sequence). V shed 7 bases, J shed 4 bases, and the junction held 14 bases outside the gene matches. The CDR3 contains 18 residues.

V is TRBV5-1 and J is TRBJ2-2, with 7 nucleotides matching TRBD1. There are 15 residues in the CDR3. V trimming: 0 bases; J trimming: 6 bases; junction bases outside the gene matches: 5. Germline CDR1 and CDR2: SGHRS and YFSETQ. The CDR3 spells CASSLAGQGAGELFF. The CDR3 DNA is TGCGCCAGCAGCTTGGCCGGCCAGGGGGCCGGGGAGCTGTTTTTT.